This is a list of T cell receptor beta chains from one sample in a study of blood T cell repertoires in COVID-19. This table comes from immunoSEQ multiplex PCR, and its TCRdb copy is limited to in-frame clones, with some not included. The sample lists around 290,000 clones, 75% to 95% occurring once. The specimen sequenced was PBMCs or T cells enriched from blood (not recorded which). The receptors stem from a woman aged 25 to 39 who had recovered from COVID-19. The CDR3 runs from the conserved cysteine through the conserved F or W. A D gene is named only where the DNA matches it firmly. Only part of the rows carry a size: once, few, many, or a class if the clone is expanded.

TRBD1,TRBV29-1,.,TRBJ1-2,CSVESGGRASGYTF,TGCAGCGTTGAATCAGGGGGTCGGGCAAGTGGCTACACCTTC
.,TRBV24-1,.,TRBJ2-3,CATSDRRAGGADTQYF,TGTGCCACCAGTGACAGGAGGGCCGGTGGAGCAGATACGCAGTATTTT
.,TRBV4-2,.,TRBJ1-5,CASSPRRGSNQPQHF,TGTGCCAGCAGCCCCAGAAGGGGTTCGAATCAGCCCCAGCATTTT
TRBD2,TRBV19,.,TRBJ2-1,CASSMVGLAAYNEQFF,TGTGCCAGTAGTATGGTGGGACTAGCGGCCTACAATGAGCAGTTCTTC
TRBD2,TRBV6-4,.,TRBJ2-1,CASSDSGGLYNEQFF,TGTGCCAGTTCTGATAGCGGGGGACTCTACAATGAGCAGTTCTTC
.,TRBV3-1/TRBV3-2,.,TRBJ2-1,CASSQGPTPGYNEQFF,TGTGCCAGCAGCCAAGGTCCCACCCCAGGGTACAATGAGCAGTTCTTC
TRBD2,TRBV7-2,.,TRBJ2-3,CASSLAIAGVTDTQYF,TGTGCCAGCAGCTTAGCGATAGCGGGAGTAACAGATACGCAGTATTTT
.,TRBV28,.,TRBJ2-4,CASTETGAKNIQYF,TGTGCCAGCACCGAAACGGGAGCCAAAAACATTCAGTACTTC
.,TRBV5-3,.,TRBJ2-1,CARSPVPGSYNEQFF,TGTGCCAGAAGCCCGGTCCCAGGCTCCTACAATGAGCAGTTCTTC
.,TRBV6-5,once,TRBJ1-6,CASGSETKLHF,TGTGCCAGCGGGTCTGAGACAAAACTCCACTTT
TRBD2,TRBV7-7,.,TRBJ2-1,CASSLEGTSGRNEQFF,TGTGCTAGCAGCTTAGAAGGGACTAGCGGCCGAAATGAGCAGTTCTTC
TRBD1,TRBV30,.,TRBJ2-7,CAWSGGQGWNEQYF,TGTGCCTGGAGCGGGGGACAGGGGTGGAACGAGCAGTACTTC
.,TRBV7-2,.,TRBJ2-5,CASSFDPSKETQYF,TGTGCCAGCAGCTTCGATCCCAGTAAAGAGACCCAGTACTTC
TRBD1,TRBV28,once,TRBJ1-5,CASSSGTVVNQPQHF,TGTGCCAGCAGTTCCGGGACAGTAGTTAATCAGCCCCAGCATTTT
.,TRBV10-3,.,TRBJ1-3,CAISAGATGNTIYF,TGTGCCATCAGTGCAGGGGCAACTGGAAACACCATATATTTT
.,TRBV7-8,once,TRBJ1-2,CASGAAWGGYTF,TGTGCCAGCGGGGCGGCCTGGGGTGGCTACACCTTC
.,TRBV6-5,.,TRBJ1-5,CASNELSNQPQHF,TGTGCCAGCAACGAGTTAAGCAATCAGCCCCAGCATTTT
.,TRBV5-1,once,TRBJ2-3,CASSPRTSTDTQYF,TGCGCCAGCAGCCCTAGGACTAGCACAGATACGCAGTATTTT
TRBD1,TRBV27,.,TRBJ1-2,CASSLSQGRYYGYTF,TGTGCCAGCAGTTTATCACAGGGGCGATACTATGGCTACACCTTC
.,TRBV7-9,.,TRBJ1-4,CASSFPPGGRSEKLFF,TGTGCCAGCAGCTTCCCCCCCGGGGGGCGGAGTGAAAAACTGTTTTTT
.,TRBV6-6,.,TRBJ1-4,CASTKPGGHNEKLFF,TGTGCCAGCACTAAACCGGGCGGGCATAATGAAAAACTGTTTTTT
TRBD2,TRBV28,.,TRBJ2-7,CASSFPIRLWTSGVYEQYF,TGTGCCAGCAGTTTCCCTATACGATTATGGACTAGCGGGGTCTACGAGCAGTACTTC
.,TRBV15,.,TRBJ1-1,CATSRAPWTLNTEAFF,TGTGCCACCAGCAGAGCACCCTGGACTCTGAACACTGAAGCTTTCTTT
TRBD2,TRBV10-2,.,TRBJ2-3,CASSGFMTSGSSDTQYF,TGCGCCAGCAGTGGGTTTATGACTAGCGGGAGTTCCGATACGCAGTATTTT
TRBD2,TRBV24-1,.,TRBJ2-3,CATSDGLAGVADTQYF,TGTGCCACCAGTGATGGACTAGCGGGGGTGGCAGATACGCAGTATTTT
.,TRBV13,.,TRBJ1-3,CASSLAGGGNTIYF,TGTGCCAGCAGCTTAGCGGGTGGAGGAAACACCATATATTTT
TRBD2,TRBV6-4,.,TRBJ2-1,CASSDGTSGSMDEQFF,TGTGCCAGCAGCGACGGGACTAGCGGGAGTATGGATGAGCAGTTCTTC
TRBD2,TRBV10-1,.,TRBJ2-4,CAGSEGHREGNIQYF,TGCGCCGGCTCTGAGGGGCACCGGGAGGGGAACATTCAGTACTTC
.,TRBV11-2,.,TRBJ2-7,CASSSGTYFYEQYF,TGTGCCAGCAGCTCCGGGACATACTTCTACGAGCAGTACTTC
TRBD2,TRBV29-1,.,TRBJ2-1,CSALTSGSSYNEQFF,TGCAGCGCCCTGACTAGCGGGAGCTCCTACAATGAGCAGTTCTTC
.,TRBV11-2,.,TRBJ2-6,CASSSLANVLTF,TGTGCCAGCAGCTCCTTGGCCAACGTCCTGACTTTC
.,TRBV5-1,.,TRBJ2-2,CASSFDTGELFF,TGCGCCAGCAGCTTCGACACCGGGGAGCTGTTTTTT
.,TRBV5-1,.,TRBJ2-2,CASSLGQLTGELFF,TGCGCCAGCAGCTTGGGTCAACTCACCGGGGAGCTGTTTTTT
TRBD1,TRBV30,few,TRBJ1-6,CAWSFGTGKNSPLHF,TGTGCCTGGAGTTTCGGGACAGGCAAAAATTCACCCCTCCACTTT
.,TRBV28,once,TRBJ2-3,CASSFGVRAQDQYF,TGTGCCAGCAGTTTTGGAGTTCGCGCCCAAGATCAGTATTTT
.,TRBV5-1,once,TRBJ1-1,CASSVDGNTEAFF,TGCGCCAGCAGCGTGGACGGGAACACTGAAGCTTTCTTT
TRBD1,TRBV30,few,TRBJ2-7,CAWSSPGTDSYEQYF,TGTGCCTGGAGTTCCCCCGGGACAGATTCCTACGAGCAGTACTTC
TRBD1,TRBV5-5,.,TRBJ1-1,CASSLDRGANTEAFF,TGTGCCAGCAGCTTGGACAGGGGGGCGAACACTGAAGCTTTCTTT
TRBD2,TRBV5-6,.,TRBJ2-5,CASSLYREGETQYF,TGTGCCAGCAGCTTGTATAGGGAGGGAGAGACCCAGTACTTC
.,TRBV11-2,.,TRBJ1-1,CASSWTRRGTEAFF,TGTGCCAGCAGCTGGACTAGGAGGGGCACTGAAGCTTTCTTT
.,TRBV28,.,TRBJ2-7,CASSPSSEQYF,TGTGCCAGCAGCCCGAGTAGCGAGCAGTACTTC
.,TRBV25-1,.,TRBJ1-5,CASSEYNSRGYQPQHF,TGTGCCAGCAGTGAATATAATTCCAGGGGTTATCAGCCCCAGCATTTT